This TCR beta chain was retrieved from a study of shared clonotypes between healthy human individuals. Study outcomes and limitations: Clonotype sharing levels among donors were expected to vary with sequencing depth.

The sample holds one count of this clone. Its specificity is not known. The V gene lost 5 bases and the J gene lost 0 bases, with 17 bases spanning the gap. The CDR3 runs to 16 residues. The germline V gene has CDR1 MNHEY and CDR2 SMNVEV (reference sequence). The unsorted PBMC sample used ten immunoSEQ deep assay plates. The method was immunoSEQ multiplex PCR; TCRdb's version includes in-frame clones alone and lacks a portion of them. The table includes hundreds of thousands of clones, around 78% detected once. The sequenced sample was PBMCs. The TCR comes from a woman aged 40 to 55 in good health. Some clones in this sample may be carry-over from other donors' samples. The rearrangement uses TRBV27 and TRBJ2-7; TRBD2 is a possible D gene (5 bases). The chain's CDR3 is CASSPPPGRSSYEQYF. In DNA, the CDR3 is TGTGCCAGCAGTCCACCCCCGGGAAGGAGCTCCTACGAGCAGTACTTC.